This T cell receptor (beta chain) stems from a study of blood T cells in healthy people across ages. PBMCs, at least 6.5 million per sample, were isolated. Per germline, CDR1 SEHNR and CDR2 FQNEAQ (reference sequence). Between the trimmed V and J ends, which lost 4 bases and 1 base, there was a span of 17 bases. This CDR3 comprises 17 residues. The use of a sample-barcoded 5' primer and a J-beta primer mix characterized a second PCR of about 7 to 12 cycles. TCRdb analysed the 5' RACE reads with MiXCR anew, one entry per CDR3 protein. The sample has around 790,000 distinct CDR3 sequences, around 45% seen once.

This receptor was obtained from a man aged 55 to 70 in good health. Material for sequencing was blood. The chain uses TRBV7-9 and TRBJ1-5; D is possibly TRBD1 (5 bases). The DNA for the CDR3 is TGTGCCAGCAGCTCCTTCACTTCCCGGGACAGCAATCAGCCCCAGCATTTT. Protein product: CASSSFTSRDSNQPQHF. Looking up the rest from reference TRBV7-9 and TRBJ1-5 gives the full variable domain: DTGVSQNPRHKITKRGQNVTFRCDPISEHNRLYWYRQTLGQGPEFLTYFQNEAQLEKSRLLSDRFSAERPKGSFSTLEIQRTEQGDSAMYLCASSSFTSRDSNQPQHFGDGTRLSIL.